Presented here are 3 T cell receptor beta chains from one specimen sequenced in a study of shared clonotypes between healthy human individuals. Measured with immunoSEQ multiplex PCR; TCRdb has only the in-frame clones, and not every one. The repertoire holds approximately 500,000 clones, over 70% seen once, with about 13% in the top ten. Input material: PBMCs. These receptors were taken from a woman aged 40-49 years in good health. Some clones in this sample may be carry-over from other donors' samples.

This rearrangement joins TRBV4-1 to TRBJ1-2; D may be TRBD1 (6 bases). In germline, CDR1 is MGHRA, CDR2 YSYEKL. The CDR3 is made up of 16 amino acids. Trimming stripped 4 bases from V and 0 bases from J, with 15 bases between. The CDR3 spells CASSPNTGSANYGYTF. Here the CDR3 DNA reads TGCGCCAGCAGCCCGAATACAGGGAGCGCTAACTATGGCTACACCTTC.

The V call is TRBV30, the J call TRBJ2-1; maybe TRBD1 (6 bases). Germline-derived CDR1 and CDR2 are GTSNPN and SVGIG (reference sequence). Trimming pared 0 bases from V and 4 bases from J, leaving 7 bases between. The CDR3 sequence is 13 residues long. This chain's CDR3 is CAWSVGGYNEQFF. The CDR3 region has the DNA TGTGCCTGGAGTGTAGGGGGTTACAATGAGCAGTTCTTC.

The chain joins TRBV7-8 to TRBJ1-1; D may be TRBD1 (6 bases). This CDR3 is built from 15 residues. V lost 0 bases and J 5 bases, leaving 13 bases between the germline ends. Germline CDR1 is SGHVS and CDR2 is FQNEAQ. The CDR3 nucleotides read TGTGCCAGCAGCTTAGCTTCCAGGGGTTGGACTGAAGCTTTCTTT. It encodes CASSLASRGWTEAFF.